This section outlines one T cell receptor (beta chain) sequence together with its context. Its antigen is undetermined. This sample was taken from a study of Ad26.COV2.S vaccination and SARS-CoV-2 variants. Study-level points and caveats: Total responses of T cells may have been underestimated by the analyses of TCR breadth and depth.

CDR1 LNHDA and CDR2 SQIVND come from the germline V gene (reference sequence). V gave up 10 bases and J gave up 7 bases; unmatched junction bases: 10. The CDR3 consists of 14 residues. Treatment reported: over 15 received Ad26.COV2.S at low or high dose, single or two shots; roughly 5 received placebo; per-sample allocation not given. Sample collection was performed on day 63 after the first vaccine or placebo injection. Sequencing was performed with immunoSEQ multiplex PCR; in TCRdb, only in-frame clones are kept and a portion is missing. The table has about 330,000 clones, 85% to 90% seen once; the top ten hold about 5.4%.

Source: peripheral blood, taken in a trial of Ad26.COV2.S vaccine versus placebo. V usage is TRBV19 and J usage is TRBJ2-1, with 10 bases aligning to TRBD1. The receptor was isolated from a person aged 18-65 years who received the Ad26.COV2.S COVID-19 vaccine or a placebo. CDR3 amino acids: CATSIDRGLNEQFF. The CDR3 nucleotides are TGTGCCACTTCGATCGACAGGGGGCTAAATGAGCAGTTCTTC. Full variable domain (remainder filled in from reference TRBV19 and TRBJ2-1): DGGITQSPKYLFRKEGQNVTLSCEQNLNHDAMYWYRQDPGQGLRLIYYSQIVNDFQKGDIAEGYSVSREKKESFPLTVTSAQKNPTAFYLCATSIDRGLNEQFFGPGTRLTVL.